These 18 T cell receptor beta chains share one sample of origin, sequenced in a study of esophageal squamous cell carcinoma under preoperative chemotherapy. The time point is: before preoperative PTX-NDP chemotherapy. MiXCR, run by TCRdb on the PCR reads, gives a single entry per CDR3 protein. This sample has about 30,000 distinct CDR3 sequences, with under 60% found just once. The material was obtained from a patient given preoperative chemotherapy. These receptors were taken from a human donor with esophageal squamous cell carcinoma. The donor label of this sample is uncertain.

CDR3 in DNA: TGTGCCAGCAGCTTAGAGGTGAATGAGCAGTTCTTC. It is translated as CASSLEVNEQFF. The chain recombines TRBV11-2 with TRBJ2-1, with unresolved D. CDR1 SGHAT and CDR2 FQNNGV come from the germline V gene. Trimming removed 0 bases from V and 7 bases from J, with 4 bases in between. The CDR3 spans 12 residues.

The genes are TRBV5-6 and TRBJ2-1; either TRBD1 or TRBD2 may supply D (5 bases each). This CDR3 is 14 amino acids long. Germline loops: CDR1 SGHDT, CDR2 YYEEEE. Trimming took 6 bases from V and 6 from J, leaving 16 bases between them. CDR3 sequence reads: CASTGIGTANEQFF. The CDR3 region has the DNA TGTGCCAGCACCGGTATTGGGACCGCCAATGAGCAGTTCTTC.

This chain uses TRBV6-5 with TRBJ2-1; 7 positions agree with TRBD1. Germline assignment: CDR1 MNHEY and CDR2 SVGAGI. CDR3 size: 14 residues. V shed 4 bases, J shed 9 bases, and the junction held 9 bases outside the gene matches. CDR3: CASSSDRAGGEQFF. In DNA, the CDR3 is TGTGCCAGCAGTTCTGACAGGGCAGGGGGTGAGCAGTTCTTC.

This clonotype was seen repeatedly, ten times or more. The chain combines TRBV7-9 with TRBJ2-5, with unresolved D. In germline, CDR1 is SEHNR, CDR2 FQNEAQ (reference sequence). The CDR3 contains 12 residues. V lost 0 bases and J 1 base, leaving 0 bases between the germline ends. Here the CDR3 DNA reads TGTGCCAGCAGCTTAGCCCAAGAGACCCAGTACTTC. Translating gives CASSLAQETQYF. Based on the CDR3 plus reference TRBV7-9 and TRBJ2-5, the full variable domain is DTGVSQNPRHKITKRGQNVTFRCDPISEHNRLYWYRQTLGQGPEFLTYFQNEAQLEKSRLLSDRFSAERPKGSFSTLEIQRTEQGDSAMYLCASSLAQETQYFGPGTRLLVL.

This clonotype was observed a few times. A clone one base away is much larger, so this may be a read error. CDR3 residues: CASRRTAIAKNIQFF. DNA of the CDR3: TGTGCCAGCCGCAGGACAGCCATAGCCAAAAACATTCAGTTCTTC. J is TRBJ2-1 and V is TRBV6-1; possible D gene TRBD1, 6 bases. The CDR3 is made up of 15 amino acids. V was clipped by 8 bases and J by 13 bases, with 27 bases between them. The germline gives CDR1 MNHNS, CDR2 SASEGT.

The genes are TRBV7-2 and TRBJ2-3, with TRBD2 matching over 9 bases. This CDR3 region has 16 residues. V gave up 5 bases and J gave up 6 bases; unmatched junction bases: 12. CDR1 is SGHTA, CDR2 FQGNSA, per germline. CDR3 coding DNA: TGTGCCAGCAGCAAAGGACTAGCGCTCAACACCGATACGCAGTATTTT. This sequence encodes CASSKGLALNTDTQYF.

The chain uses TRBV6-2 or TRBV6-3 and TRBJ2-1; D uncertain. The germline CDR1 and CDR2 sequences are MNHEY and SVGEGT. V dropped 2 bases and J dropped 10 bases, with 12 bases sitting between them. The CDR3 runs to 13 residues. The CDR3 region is CASSYHRLGEQFF. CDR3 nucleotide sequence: TGTGCCAGCAGTTACCATCGTCTCGGGGAGCAGTTCTTC.

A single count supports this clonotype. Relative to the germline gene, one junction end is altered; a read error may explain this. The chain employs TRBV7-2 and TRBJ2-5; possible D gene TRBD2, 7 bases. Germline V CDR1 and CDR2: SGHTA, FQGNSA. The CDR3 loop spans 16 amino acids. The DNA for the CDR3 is TGTGCCAGCAGGCCACAGGGAGGGCGAGGGCCAGAGACGCAGTACTTT. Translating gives CASRPQGGRGPETQYF.

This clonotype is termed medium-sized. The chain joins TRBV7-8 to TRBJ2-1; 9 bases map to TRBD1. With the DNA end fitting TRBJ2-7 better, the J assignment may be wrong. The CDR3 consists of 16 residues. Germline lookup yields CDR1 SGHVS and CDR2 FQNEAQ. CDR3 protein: CASSALHRGLDYEQYF. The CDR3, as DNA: TGTGCCAGCAGCGCCCTCCACAGGGGGCTTGACTACGAGCAGTACTTC.

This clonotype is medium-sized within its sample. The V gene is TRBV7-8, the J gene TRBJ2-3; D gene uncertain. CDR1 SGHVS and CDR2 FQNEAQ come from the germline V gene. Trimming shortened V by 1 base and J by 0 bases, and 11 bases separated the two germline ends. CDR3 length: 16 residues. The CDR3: CASSLEARLSTDTQYF. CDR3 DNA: TGTGCCAGCAGCTTAGAGGCTAGACTTAGCACAGATACGCAGTATTTT.

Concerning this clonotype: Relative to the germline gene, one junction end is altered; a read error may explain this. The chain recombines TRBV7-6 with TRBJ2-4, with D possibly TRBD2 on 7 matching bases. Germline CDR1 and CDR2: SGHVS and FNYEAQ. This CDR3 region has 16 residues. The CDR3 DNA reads TGTGCGAGCAGCTTAATGGGGGGGGGGGCCAAAAACACGCAGTACTTC. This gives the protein CASSLMGGGAKNTQYF. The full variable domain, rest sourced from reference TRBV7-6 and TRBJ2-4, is GAGVSQSPRYKVTKRGQDVALRCDPISGHVSLYWYRQALGQGPEFLTYFNYEAQQDKSGLPNDRFSAERPEGSISTLTIQRTEQRDSAMYRCASSLMGGGAKNTQYFGAGTRLSVL.

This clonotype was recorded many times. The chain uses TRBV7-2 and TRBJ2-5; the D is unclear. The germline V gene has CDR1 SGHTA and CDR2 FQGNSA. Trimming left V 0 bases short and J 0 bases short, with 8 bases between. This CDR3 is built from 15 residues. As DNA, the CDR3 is TGTGCCAGCAGCTTAGCGGGAACCCACCAAGAGACCCAGTACTTC. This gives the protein CASSLAGTHQETQYF.

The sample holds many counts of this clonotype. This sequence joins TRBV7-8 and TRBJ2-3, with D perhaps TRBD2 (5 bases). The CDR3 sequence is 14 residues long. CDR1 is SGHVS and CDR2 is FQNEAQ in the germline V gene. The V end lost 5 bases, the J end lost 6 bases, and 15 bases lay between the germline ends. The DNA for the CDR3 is TGTGCCAGCAGCCTAAAGCGGACTCAGGATACGCAGTATTTT. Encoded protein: CASSLKRTQDTQYF.

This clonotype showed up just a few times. CDR3 region: CASSFSGRAVNIQYF. DNA for the CDR3: TGTGCCAGCAGTTTTAGCGGGAGGGCCGTGAACATTCAGTACTTC. The V gene is TRBV12-3 or TRBV12-4, the J gene TRBJ2-4, with 11 bases aligning to TRBD2. Trimming took 3 bases from V and 7 from J; bases not matched to a gene: 5. This CDR3 spans 15 amino acids.

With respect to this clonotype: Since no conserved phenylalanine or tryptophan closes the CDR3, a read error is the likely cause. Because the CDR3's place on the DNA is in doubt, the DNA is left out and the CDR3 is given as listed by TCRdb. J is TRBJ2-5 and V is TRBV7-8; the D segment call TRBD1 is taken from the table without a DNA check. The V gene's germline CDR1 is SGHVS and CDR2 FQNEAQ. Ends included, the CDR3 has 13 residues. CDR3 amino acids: CASSPGRQETQLS.

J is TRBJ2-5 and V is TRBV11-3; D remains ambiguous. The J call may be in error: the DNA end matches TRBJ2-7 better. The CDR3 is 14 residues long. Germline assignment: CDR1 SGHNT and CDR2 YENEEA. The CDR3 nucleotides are TGTGCCAGCAGCACCATGGGTGGTATCAACGAGCAGTACTTC. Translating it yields CASSTMGGINEQYF.

The DNA for the CDR3 is TGTGCCAGCAGCTTAGGACCGGGGGACACCGGGGCGCAGTATTTT. Its protein is CASSLGPGDTGAQYF. The J gene is TRBJ2-2, the V gene TRBV7-2; D is possibly TRBD1 or TRBD2 (6 bases each). The J call may be wrong; the DNA end is better matched by TRBJ2-3. Germline-derived CDR1 and CDR2 are SGHTA and FQGNSA. CDR3 length: 15 amino acids.

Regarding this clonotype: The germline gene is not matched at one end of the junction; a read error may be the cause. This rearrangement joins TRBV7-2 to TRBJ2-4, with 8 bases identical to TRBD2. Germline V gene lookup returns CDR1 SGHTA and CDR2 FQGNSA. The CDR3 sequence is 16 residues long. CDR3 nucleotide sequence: TGTGCCAGCAGGTTAGCCGGGGGGGGTGCCAAAGACATCCAGTACTTC. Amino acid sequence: CASRLAGGGAKDIQYF. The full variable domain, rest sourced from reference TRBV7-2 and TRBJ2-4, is GAGVSQSPSNKVTEKGKDVELRCDPISGHTALYWYRQSLGQGLEFLIYFQGNSAPDKSGLPSDRFSAERTGGSVSTLTIQRTQQEDSAVYLCASRLAGGGAKDIQYFGAGTRLSVL.